The 24 T cell receptor beta chains below were found in one sample sequenced in a study of CD8 T cells in ankylosing spondylitis. Using its own MiXCR run on the 5' RACE reads, TCRdb lists one record per CDR3 protein. The sample has around 120,000 distinct CDR3 sequences; around 9.7% are singletons. The sequenced sample was blood, either unsorted or a sorted T cell fraction (not recorded which). These receptors originate from a male donor with ankylosing spondylitis or in good health (not recorded which).

This clonotype was seen many times. The J gene is TRBJ2-4, the V gene TRBV3-1; maybe TRBD2 (6 bases). This CDR3 has 15 residues. The V gene lost 2 bases and the J gene lost 3 bases, with 11 bases spanning the gap. Looked up from germline, CDR1 is LGHDT and CDR2 is YNNKEL (reference sequence). CDR3 coding DNA: TGTGCCAGCAGCCAACAACTAGCTGGCAAAAACATTCAGTACTTC. Its protein product is CASSQQLAGKNIQYF. Full variable domain (remainder filled in from reference TRBV3-1 and TRBJ2-4): DTAVSQTPKYLVTQMGNDKSIKCEQNLGHDTMYWYKQDSKKFLKIMFSYNNKELIINETVPNRFSPKSPDKAHLNLHINSLELGDSAVYFCASSQQLAGKNIQYFGAGTRLSVL.

This chain joins TRBV7-2 and TRBJ2-1; TRBD2 matches at 13 bases. V dropped 8 bases and J dropped 0; count of bases not matched to a gene: 7. The CDR3 is made up of 17 amino acids. Per the germline V gene, CDR1 is SGHTA and CDR2 is FQGNSA. This CDR3 is CASLGTSGASSYNEQFF. In nucleotides, the CDR3 is TGTGCCAGCTTAGGGACTAGCGGGGCTAGCTCCTACAATGAGCAGTTCTTC. Variable domain in full (rest from reference TRBV7-2 and TRBJ2-1): GAGVSQSPSNKVTEKGKDVELRCDPISGHTALYWYRQSLGQGLEFLIYFQGNSAPDKSGLPSDRFSAERTGGSVSTLTIQRTQQEDSAVYLCASLGTSGASSYNEQFFGPGTRLTVL.

Ten or more counts support this clonotype. V usage is TRBV3-1 and J usage is TRBJ2-7; 10 positions agree with TRBD2. Unmatched junction bases numbered 10, after V lost 4 bases and J lost 7 bases. Germline-derived CDR1 and CDR2 are LGHDT and YNNKEL (reference sequence). The CDR3 runs 15 residues. CDR3 amino acids: CASSLASGRIREQYF. CDR3 nucleotides: TGTGCCAGCAGCCTGGCTAGCGGGAGAATACGGGAGCAGTACTTC.

This clonotype showed up many times. The CDR3, as DNA: TGCAGCGACTCGACGGGGAACACTGAAGCTTTCTTT. Its translation is CSDSTGNTEAFF. V is TRBV29-1 and J is TRBJ1-1; D is unclear. CDR1 and CDR2 from the germline V gene are SQVTM and ANQGSEA. V gave up 7 bases and J gave up 1 base, with 10 bases separating them. The CDR3 is 12 residues long.

This chain joins TRBV21-1 and TRBJ2-1; the table's TRBD2 call for D was not verified on the DNA. TRBV21-1 represents a pseudogene. The CDR3 is 21 residues long. As DNA, the CDR3 is TGTGCCACCCCACGGGAGAGAGAACACAAGGGCACGAAACCCTCCTACAATGAGCAGTTCTTC. Translating it yields CATPREREHKGTKPSYNEQFF.

This clonotype was seen ten or more times. The rearrangement uses TRBV19 and TRBJ2-7; D is ambiguous. Trimming took 4 bases from V and 2 from J, leaving 12 bases between them. The germline V gene has CDR1 LNHDA and CDR2 SQIVND (reference sequence). This CDR3 is 14 amino acids long. For the CDR3, the DNA is TGTGCCAGTAGTAATCCGGGCCGCGCCTACGAGCAGTACTTC. Translation: CASSNPGRAYEQYF.

This clonotype was detected many times. The V gene is TRBV7-3, the J gene TRBJ2-5; a weak D match, TRBD1 (6 bases). The CDR3 has 14 residues. V dropped 3 bases and J dropped 4 bases, with 12 bases sitting between them. CDR1 is SGHTA and CDR2 is FQGTGA in the germline V gene. CDR3 nucleotide sequence: TGTGCCAGCAGCTTTGGACAGCAGCGAGAGACCCAGTACTTC. Translating it yields CASSFGQQRETQYF.

This clonotype was observed at least ten times. This chain connects TRBV7-2 to TRBJ1-2; no clear D gene. Germline CDR1 reads SGHTA; CDR2 reads FQGNSA. The V end lost 3 bases, the J end lost 1 base, and 6 bases lay between the germline ends. The CDR3 consists of 13 residues. For the CDR3, the DNA is TGTGCCAGCAGCTTCGACCTTAACTATGGCTACACCTTC. This translates into CASSFDLNYGYTF.

Ten or more counts support this clonotype. The chain combines TRBV20-1 with TRBJ2-7; possibly TRBD1 for D (5 bases). CDR3 length: 12 residues. CDR1 and CDR2 from the germline V gene are DFQATT and SNEGSKA (reference sequence). In nucleotides, the CDR3 is TGCACCGCGTGGGGCCCGGGCTACGAGCAGTACTTC. Amino acids: CTAWGPGYEQYF.

This clonotype was found many times. The chain joins TRBV3-1 to TRBJ1-2; 9 bases align to TRBD1. The CDR3 has 14 residues. The germline V gene has CDR1 LGHDT and CDR2 YNNKEL (reference sequence). V lost 4 bases to trimming and J lost 7 bases; unmatched junction nucleotides: 7. The CDR3: CASSRTDRGSGYTF. The CDR3, as DNA: TGTGCCAGCAGCCGAACGGACAGGGGAAGTGGCTACACCTTC.

This clonotype was seen many times. DNA of the CDR3: TGTGCCAGCACCACGCAGGGGACAGGGAGGTACGAGCAGTACTTC. This sequence encodes CASTTQGTGRYEQYF. The chain combines TRBV27 with TRBJ2-7, with 9 positions matching TRBD1. Per the germline V gene, CDR1 is MNHEY and CDR2 is SMNVEV (reference sequence). V shed 7 bases, J shed 4 bases, and the junction held 11 bases outside the gene matches. CDR3 length equals 15 residues.

This clonotype was recorded a few times. The rearrangement links TRBV6-2 or TRBV6-3 to TRBJ2-5, with a tentative D call TRBD1 (6 bases). CDR3 length: 15 residues. The V gene lost 6 bases and the J gene lost 0 bases, with 14 bases spanning the gap. The germline V gene has CDR1 MNHEY and CDR2 SVGEGT. The CDR3 DNA sequence: TGTGCCAGCAGCAACATGACAGGCTACCAAGAGACCCAGTACTTC. Its protein is CASSNMTGYQETQYF.

The table lists this clonotype with a few counts. The chain joins TRBV4-3 to TRBJ2-6; a possible D gene is TRBD2 (6 bases). The V end lost 7 bases, the J end lost 2 bases, and 9 bases lay between the germline ends. This CDR3 is 14 amino acids long. Looked up from germline, CDR1 is LGHNA and CDR2 is YSLEER. This CDR3 is CASNPSAGANVLTF. The CDR3 nucleotides are TGCGCCAGCAACCCTAGCGCTGGGGCCAACGTCCTGACTTTC.

The CDR3 nucleotides read TGCAGTGCTAGAGGGGACAGAAGCTCCTACAATGAGCAGTTCTTC. Translating it yields CSARGDRSSYNEQFF. The chain combines TRBV20-1 with TRBJ2-1; 7 nucleotides line up with TRBD1. The CDR3 has 15 amino acids. Germline lookup yields CDR1 DFQATT and CDR2 SNEGSKA (reference sequence). J was trimmed by 0 bases and V by 1 base; bases with no gene match: 3.

To note about this clonotype: This may come from a read error, since a much larger clone is one base off. This chain uses TRBV20-1 with TRBJ2-1; TRBD2 matches at 10 bases. Germline V gene sequence: CDR1 DFQATT, CDR2 SNEGSKA (reference sequence). The CDR3 is made up of 17 amino acids. CDR3 sequence reads: CCARDPFTSGEGDEQFF. CDR3 bases: TGCTGTGCTAGAGATCCCTTTACTAGCGGGGAAGGGGATGAGCAGTTCTTC.

In its sample, this clonotype was seen many times. The CDR3 reads CASSLERNEQYF. In DNA form, the CDR3 reads TGCGCCAGCAGCTTGGAGAGGAACGAGCAGTACTTC. The J gene is TRBJ2-7, the V gene TRBV5-1; D gene uncertain. Germline CDR1 is SGHRS and CDR2 is YFSETQ. This CDR3 contains 12 residues. Trimming cost V 0 bases and J 5 bases, with 6 bases left between them.

This clonotype was seen more than once but under ten times. One junction end does not reproduce the germline sequence, and a read error may be involved. The chain links TRBV20-1 to TRBJ2-7; 9 bases fit TRBD1. Per the germline V gene, CDR1 is DFQATT and CDR2 is SNEGSKA (reference sequence). This CDR3 is 17 amino acids long. This CDR3 reads CCARDLRDREINCEQYF. CDR3 sequence (DNA): TGCTGTGCTAGAGATTTACGGGACAGGGAAATCAACTGCGAGCAGTACTTC.

The V and J genes are TRBV18 and TRBJ1-1; no firm D call. CDR3 length: 17 residues. The V gene's germline CDR1 is KGHSH and CDR2 LQKENI. V was shortened by 1 base and J by 0 bases, with 15 bases between the two germline ends. This chain's CDR3 is CASSPLIPVQMNTEAFF. The DNA for the CDR3 is TGTGCCAGCTCACCACTAATTCCCGTACAGATGAACACTGAAGCTTTCTTT. The full variable domain, rest sourced from reference TRBV18 and TRBJ1-1, is NAGVMQNPRHLVRRRGQEARLRCSPMKGHSHVYWYRQLPEEGLKFMVYLQKENIIDESGMPKERFSAEFPKEGPSILRIQQVVRGDSAAYFCASSPLIPVQMNTEAFFGQGTRLTVV.

Worth noting for this clonotype: One base away lies a much larger clone, so this may be a sequencing read error. The V gene is TRBV6-1, the J gene TRBJ2-1; D not certain. CDR1 and CDR2 (germline): MNHNS, SASEGT. The CDR3 sequence is 13 residues long. CDR3 sequence (DNA): TGTGCCAGCAGCAAACCGGGTTACAATGACCAGTTCTTC. Translation gives CASSKPGYNDQFF.

The V gene is TRBV11-2, the J gene TRBJ2-4; TRBD1 matches 9 bases. Unmatched junction bases numbered 8, after V lost 5 bases and J lost 6 bases. The CDR3 runs to 15 residues. The germline gives CDR1 SGHAT, CDR2 FQNNGV. CDR3 protein: CASSRQGVRGNIQYF. The CDR3 DNA reads TGTGCCAGCAGCCGACAGGGGGTGCGAGGAAACATTCAGTACTTC.

This chain joins TRBV7-9 and TRBJ2-2, with 9 bases matching TRBD1. The V and J ends lost 4 bases and 0 bases, in that order; junction bases with no gene match: 3. The CDR3 has 16 amino acids. CDR1 SEHNR and CDR2 FQNEAQ come from the germline V gene (reference sequence). For the CDR3, the DNA is TGTGCCAGCAGCTCAAGGACAGGGGCGAACACCGGGGAGCTGTTTTTT. As protein: CASSSRTGANTGELFF.

This clonotype was picked up a small number of times. A read error may produce the germline difference seen at one junction end. The chain carries TRBV4-1 and TRBJ2-4, with a possible D match to TRBD1 (5 bases). CDR3 size: 19 residues. Germline CDR1 MGHRA, CDR2 YSYEKL. CDR3 amino acids: CASSQDQPTGNLTKNSQYF. DNA of the CDR3: TGCGCCAGCAGCCAAGATCAGCCCACAGGCAACCTAACCAAAAACAGTCAGTACTTC.

The CDR3 sequence is CASSLGGGGLSSNQPQHF. For the CDR3, the DNA is TGTGCCAGCAGCTTAGGAGGGGGAGGGTTATCGAGCAATCAGCCCCAGCATTTT. The chain combines TRBV7-8 with TRBJ1-5, with D possibly being TRBD1 (6 bases). V lost 1 base to trimming and J lost 1 base, with 17 bases between them. The CDR3 runs 18 residues. Germline V gene data show CDR1 as SGHVS and CDR2 as FQNEAQ.

This clonotype was seen more than once but under ten times. The V call is TRBV5-1, the J call TRBJ2-1; 9 nucleotides align to TRBD2. V shed 4 bases, J shed 0 bases, and the junction held 14 bases outside the gene matches. Germline assignment: CDR1 SGHRS and CDR2 YFSETQ. This CDR3 spans 19 amino acids. The CDR3 loop is CASSPLPSGNPSSYNEQFF. The CDR3 nucleotides are TGCGCCAGCAGCCCTTTGCCTAGCGGGAACCCGAGCTCCTACAATGAGCAGTTCTTC.